This T cell receptor beta chain stems from a study of T-cell memory formation after mild COVID-19. MiXCR was run by TCRdb on the 5' RACE reads, yielding one entry per CDR3 protein. The sample gives about 180,000 distinct CDR3 sequences, about 18% of which show up once; 3% to 4.5% is in the top ten. V dropped 1 base and J dropped 5 bases, with 12 bases sitting between them. Germline loops: CDR1 SGHKS, CDR2 YYEKEE (reference sequence). CDR3 length: 14 residues. The sequenced sample consisted of PBMCs or a T cell subset sorted from them (not recorded which). This clonotype was obtained from a young man who had mild COVID-19 (a few samples of this study predate the infection). Cell type and time point are not known. V gene TRBV5-5 combines with J gene TRBJ1-2; D is perhaps TRBD1 (5 bases). The CDR3 DNA is TGTGCCAGCAGCTTGCCGGGCGGGGCGTATGGCTACACCTTC. Its translation is CASSLPGGAYGYTF.